The 19 T cell receptor beta chains given below trace back to one sample, sequenced in a study of early T cells in non-severe SARS-CoV-2 infection. TCRdb ran MiXCR on the 5' RACE reads and lists one entry per CDR3 protein. The sample carries about 50,000 distinct CDR3 sequences, about 5.3% recorded once. Specimen: whole blood, collected at baseline. These receptors were taken from an adult who was a healthcare worker with PCR-confirmed SARS-CoV-2 infection or an uninfected control (not recorded which).

This clonotype was counted a few times. The rearrangement joins TRBV24-1 to TRBJ2-7; 7 bases line up with TRBD1. CDR3 length: 13 residues. The trim removed 3 bases at V and 5 bases at J, leaving 3 bases unmatched. Germline CDR1 is KGHDR and CDR2 is SFDVKD. CDR3 nucleotides: TGTGCCACCAGTGATCACAGGGGCGACGAGCAGTACTTC. Translated: CATSDHRGDEQYF.

This clonotype showed up many times. The V call is TRBV20-1, the J call TRBJ1-2, with D unclear. Between the trimmed V and J ends, which lost 0 bases and 0 bases, there was a span of 8 bases. The CDR3 runs to 14 residues. Looked up from germline, CDR1 is DFQATT and CDR2 is SNEGSKA (reference sequence). The CDR3 spells CSARDGNSNYGYTF. DNA for the CDR3: TGCAGTGCTAGAGACGGAAATTCTAACTATGGCTACACCTTC.

The V and J genes are TRBV9 and TRBJ2-7, with TRBD2 identical over 9 bases. The CDR3 is 16 amino acids. Germline trimming cut 0 bases from V and 3 bases from J; bases unmatched to any gene: 7. Germline V gene sequence: CDR1 SGDLS, CDR2 YYNGEE. The CDR3 nucleotides read TGTGCCAGCAGCGTAGCCCCCGTTAGCGGGAGCTACGAGCAGTACTTC. Translated: CASSVAPVSGSYEQYF.

This clonotype was counted many times. The rearrangement uses TRBV6-6 and TRBJ2-7; 7 bases match TRBD2. The CDR3 has 15 residues. Germline V lookup: CDR1 MNHNY, CDR2 SVGAGI (reference sequence). J lost 3 bases, V lost 6 bases, and 11 bases had no gene match. The CDR3 nucleotides are TGTGCCAGCAGAACGGGCGGGAGACTGAGCTACGAGCAGTACTTC. Translated: CASRTGGRLSYEQYF.

The V call is TRBV25-1, the J call TRBJ2-3, with 8 bases matching TRBD2. CDR1 is MGHDK and CDR2 is SYGVNS in the germline V gene. V lost 4 bases and J lost 3; bases outside the gene matches: 12. This CDR3 has 17 amino acids. This chain's CDR3 is CASSAPSPLAGTDTQYF. DNA of the CDR3: TGTGCCAGCAGTGCACCAAGTCCCTTAGCGGGGACAGATACGCAGTATTTT.

This chain links TRBV29-1 with TRBJ2-7; D perhaps matches TRBD2 (5 bases). Germline V gives CDR1 SQVTM, CDR2 ANQGSEA. The germline V and J ends were trimmed by 7 bases and 2 bases, with 12 bases remaining between them. The CDR3 totals 12 residues. In DNA form, the CDR3 reads TGCAGCGGGCTGGACGGGACCTACGAGCAGTACTTC. This codes for CSGLDGTYEQYF.

This clonotype was recorded many times. The gene calls are TRBV28 and TRBJ2-6; no clear D gene. The CDR3 covers 15 residues. The germline V gene has CDR1 MDHEN and CDR2 SYDVKM. The V and J ends lost 5 bases and 5 bases respectively, with 13 bases between them. The CDR3 DNA follows: TGTGCCAGCAGTCCCCACGGCGACAGGGCCAACGTCCTGACTTTC. Residues: CASSPHGDRANVLTF.

This chain connects TRBV20-1 to TRBJ2-1, with D perhaps matching TRBD1 (6 bases). The CDR3 is 16 residues long. Per germline, CDR1 DFQATT and CDR2 SNEGSKA (reference sequence). The germline V and J ends were trimmed by 0 bases and 6 bases, with 18 bases remaining between them. In DNA form, the CDR3 reads TGCAGTGCTAGAGATGCTTCGGCCATAGGGGGCAATGAGCAGTTCTTC. Amino acids: CSARDASAIGGNEQFF.

The table lists this clonotype with many counts. This chain connects TRBV7-8 to TRBJ2-7; 11 bases match TRBD2. The V and J ends lost 6 bases and 6 bases, in that order; junction bases with no gene match: 10. In germline, CDR1 is SGHVS, CDR2 FQNEAQ. CDR3 length equals 15 residues. The CDR3 DNA follows: TGTGCCAGCAGTTTGAAGACTAGCGGGACGATCGAGCAGTACTTC. It encodes CASSLKTSGTIEQYF. The full variable domain, rest sourced from reference TRBV7-8 and TRBJ2-7, is GAGVSQSPRYKVAKRGQDVALRCDPISGHVSLFWYQQALGQGPEFLTYFQNEAQLDKSGLPSDRFFAERPEGSVSTLKIQRTQQEDSAVYLCASSLKTSGTIEQYFGPGTRLTVT.

This clonotype was recorded at least ten times. The CDR3 DNA sequence: TGCGCCAGTATCAGCGGGATTGGCACAGATACGCAGTATTTT. This encodes CASISGIGTDTQYF. The chain links TRBV10-2 to TRBJ2-3, with 7 bases identical to TRBD2. Germline V gene lookup returns CDR1 WSHSY and CDR2 SAAADI. The CDR3 is 14 residues long. With 9 bases clipped from V and 1 base from J, the junction kept 7 bases outside the gene matches.

The table lists this clonotype with many counts. The chain joins TRBV7-9 to TRBJ1-1; no clear D. Germline-derived CDR1 and CDR2 are SEHNR and FQNEAQ (reference sequence). Trimming removed 5 bases from V and 11 bases from J, with 12 bases in between. The CDR3 covers 11 residues. The CDR3 DNA is TGTGCCAGCAGCCGGGAATTATTGGCTTTCTTT. The encoded protein is CASSRELLAFF.

This clonotype occurred a few times. V gene TRBV14 combines with J gene TRBJ2-3; TRBD2 aligns across 14 bases. The CDR3 consists of 17 residues. V was clipped by 0 bases and J by 5 bases; unmatched bases: 4. CDR1 is SGHDN and CDR2 is FVKESK in the germline V gene. The CDR3 spells CASSQETSGRALDTQYF. The CDR3, as DNA: TGTGCCAGCAGCCAAGAGACTAGCGGGAGGGCCCTAGATACGCAGTATTTT.

This clonotype was detected many times. The J gene is TRBJ2-7, the V gene TRBV6-5, with a possible D match to TRBD2 (6 bases). This CDR3 contains 14 residues. V dropped 2 bases and J dropped 1 base, with 9 bases sitting between them. Per the germline V gene, CDR1 is MNHEY and CDR2 is SVGAGI. The DNA for the CDR3 is TGTGCCAGCAGTTACGCGGGACCGTCCTACGAGCAGTACTTC. This encodes CASSYAGPSYEQYF.

This clonotype was seen at least ten times. The V gene is TRBV28, the J gene TRBJ2-3, with D perhaps matching TRBD2 (6 bases). The CDR3 is 16 amino acids. V was cut by 1 base and J by 0 bases, with 11 bases left in between. Germline V gives CDR1 MDHEN, CDR2 SYDVKM. The CDR3 DNA reads TGTGCCAGCAGTTTATCAGGTAGCGGTAGCACAGATACGCAGTATTTT. It codes for CASSLSGSGSTDTQYF.

This clonotype was seen a few times. V gene TRBV20-1 combines with J gene TRBJ1-1; the match to TRBD1 covers 11 bases. The CDR3 runs to 14 residues. Trimming removed 4 bases from V and 3 bases from J; junction bases left unmatched: 4. In germline, CDR1 is DFQATT, CDR2 SNEGSKA (reference sequence). The CDR3 here is CSANGQGAYTEAFF. DNA for the CDR3: TGCAGTGCTAATGGACAGGGGGCTTACACTGAAGCTTTCTTT.

This clonotype was picked up many times. V and J are TRBV12-3 or TRBV12-4 and TRBJ2-2, with 13 positions matching TRBD2. This CDR3 spans 18 amino acids. V was pared by 1 base and J by 0 bases, with 2 bases of the junction left unmatched. As DNA, the CDR3 is TGTGCCAGCAGTTTAGGCGGGACTAGCGGGGCGAACACCGGGGAGCTGTTTTTT. Translation: CASSLGGTSGANTGELFF.

This clonotype was observed many times. The CDR3 DNA follows: TGTGCCAGCAGTACGGGGGCCAAAAACATTCAGTACTTC. Its translation is CASSTGAKNIQYF. V and J are TRBV6-2 or TRBV6-3 and TRBJ2-4; tentative D call: TRBD2 (5 bases). The CDR3 contains 13 residues. Germline CDR1 reads MNHEY; CDR2 reads SVGEGT. V lost 5 bases, J lost 1 base, and 6 bases lay in between.

Ten or more counts support this clonotype. This chain connects TRBV28 to TRBJ1-5; no firm D call. Germline V gene data show CDR1 as MDHEN and CDR2 as SYDVKM. CDR3 length equals 11 residues. With 4 bases removed from V and 9 bases from J, the gap between germline ends came to 7 bases. CDR3 protein: CASSSPWPQHF. CDR3 coding DNA: TGTGCCAGCAGTTCCCCCTGGCCCCAGCATTTT.

The chain employs TRBV20-1 and TRBJ1-6; D is unresolved. CDR3 size: 15 residues. Trimming shortened V by 1 base and J by 8 bases, and 15 bases separated the two germline ends. CDR1 and CDR2 (germline): DFQATT, SNEGSKA (reference sequence). The CDR3 DNA sequence: TGCAGTGCTAGAGCACCCGGCGGTCAGGATTCACCCCTCCACTTT. Amino acid sequence: CSARAPGGQDSPLHF.